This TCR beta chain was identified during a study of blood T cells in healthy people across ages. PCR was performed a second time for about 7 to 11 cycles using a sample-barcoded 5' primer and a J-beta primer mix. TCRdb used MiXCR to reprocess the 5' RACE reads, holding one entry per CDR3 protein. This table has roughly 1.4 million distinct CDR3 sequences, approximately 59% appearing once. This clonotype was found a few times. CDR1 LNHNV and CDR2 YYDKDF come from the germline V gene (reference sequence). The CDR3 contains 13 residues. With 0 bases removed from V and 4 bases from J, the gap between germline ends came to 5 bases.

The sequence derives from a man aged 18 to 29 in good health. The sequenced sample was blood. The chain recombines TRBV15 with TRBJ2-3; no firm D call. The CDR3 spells CATSRDPADTQYF. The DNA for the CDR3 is TGTGCCACCAGCAGAGATCCCGCAGATACGCAGTATTTT.